One sample yielded the 5 T cell receptor beta chains listed below, sequenced in a study of spatial heterogeneity in lung cancer. Study findings and constraints: It was found that expanded intratumoral alpha and beta TCR counts tracked tumor mutation counts.

Time point noted: sample taken at primary tumor resection. Their antigen targets remain unknown. From the 5' RACE reads, TCRdb called clonotypes with MiXCR, one entry per CDR3 protein. The repertoire holds 12,000 to 15,000 distinct CDR3 sequences, with 4% to 5% as singletons. The material was lung tumor tissue, obtained at surgery. Receptors were obtained from a female donor with early-stage non-small cell lung cancer.

The table lists this clonotype with many counts. This beta chain represents an off-target read in a library built for alpha chains; its size is of limited meaning. The chain is built from TRBV7-2 and TRBJ1-1; D possibly corresponds to TRBD1 (5 bases). With 1 base removed from V and 4 bases from J, the gap between germline ends came to 13 bases. This CDR3 comprises 15 residues. From germline, CDR1 is SGHTA and CDR2 FQGNSA. CDR3 bases: TGTGCCAGCAGCTTAGGTCCAGGGTCGGGCACTGAAGCTTTCTTT. Translated: CASSLGPGSGTEAFF.

To note about this clonotype: The library was built for alpha chains, so this beta chain is an off-target read and its size means little. The V call is TRBV6-1, the J call TRBJ1-4; D may be TRBD1 (5 bases). Per the germline V gene, CDR1 is MNHNS and CDR2 is SASEGT. This CDR3 has 15 amino acids. Trimming took 8 bases from V and 7 from J, leaving 20 bases between them. Here the CDR3 DNA reads TGTGCCAGCGTACTACAGGTGGGGTGGGGTGAAAAACTGTTTTTT. Amino acids: CASVLQVGWGEKLFF.

This clonotype was observed at least ten times. This beta chain is a stray sequence in a library constructed for alpha chains; its clone size is not meaningful. V gene TRBV15 combines with J gene TRBJ2-4; 10 bases align to TRBD1. Trimming cost V 2 bases and J 1 base; bases outside gene matches: 2. The CDR3 is 16 residues long. Germline V CDR1 and CDR2: LNHNV, YYDKDF (reference sequence). DNA of the CDR3: TGTGCCACCAGCAGACGACAGGGGGCGGCCAAAAACATTCAGTACTTC. Encoded protein: CATSRRQGAAKNIQYF. Using reference TRBV15 and TRBJ2-4 for the parts outside the CDR3, the full variable domain is DAMVIQNPRYQVTQFGKPVTLSCSQTLNHNVMYWYQQKSSQAPKLLFHYYDKDFNNEADTPDNFQSRRPNTSFCFLDIRSPGLGDTAMYLCATSRRQGAAKNIQYFGAGTRLSVL.

This clonotype was counted many times. Found in a library prepared for alpha chains, this beta chain is an off-target read, and its abundance has little meaning. This chain links TRBV6-5 with TRBJ1-6, with a possible D match to TRBD1 (5 bases). The germline V and J ends were trimmed by 3 bases and 2 bases, with 8 bases remaining between them. Per the germline V gene, CDR1 is MNHEY and CDR2 is SVGAGI. This CDR3 has 15 amino acids. The CDR3 reads CASSYSTAYNSPLHF. The CDR3 DNA reads as TGTGCCAGCAGTTATTCGACAGCCTATAATTCACCCCTCCACTTT.

This clonotype was counted ten times or more. Found in a library prepared for alpha chains, this beta chain is an off-target read, and its abundance has little meaning. This chain uses TRBV12-3 or TRBV12-4 with TRBJ1-4; D is perhaps TRBD1 (5 bases). This CDR3 comprises 13 residues. V shed 5 bases and J shed 4 bases, with 8 bases lying between them. CDR3 protein: CASSRQSNEKLFF. The CDR3, as DNA: TGTGCCAGCAGTCGACAGAGTAATGAAAAACTGTTTTTT.